This entry features one T cell receptor (beta chain) sequence. The antigen this receptor binds is unknown. Base-call qualities are not available, and no considerably larger clone is one nucleotide away. This specimen comes from a study of cytomegalovirus exposure and HLA in healthy donors (dated by TCRdb to 2017 to 2019). About the full investigation: An earlier analysis of 587 of the donors reported 250 to 350 Gb of sequence data and 95 million to 120 million unique TCR beta sequences obtained from some 170 million T cells. Because of strong linkage in the cohort, five DR-DQ haplotypes were treated as single units for association and clustering. An earlier analysis of around 640 of the donors used high-throughput TCR beta sequencing to judge whether each TCR beta V gene segment behaved as functional or pseudogenic. The genetic ancestry cluster associated with self-reported Caucasian donors included about four fifths of the roughly 360 genotyped donors. The study was designed to test whether signatures of past pathogen exposure could be identified by cataloging public T cell receptors. To predict cytomegalovirus infection status, the study combined high-throughput TCR immunosequencing, statistical association of individual TCRs with disease status, and machine learning. Both class I and class II loci were covered by HLA typing, at four-digit resolution. An early release that covered some 640 HLA-typed donors contained approximately 300 gigabases of sequencing data and about 93 million unique TCR sequences. Besides the first cohort of 550 to 750 subjects, a separate validation cohort made up of over 95 different subjects was used. All discovery cohort repertoires had been generated using a single sequencing platform. The T cell repertoires of 666 subjects were profiled by immunosequencing and related to cytomegalovirus serostatus. A later genetic analysis used genome-wide SNP genotypes for 398 of the 666 donors, treating that subset as a discovery cohort. Typing coverage varied by locus: roughly 629-640 donors for A, B, C, DRB1 and DQB1; under 550 for DQA1; 600 to 610 for DPA1; roughly 450 for DPB1. In a later analysis, previously published TCR beta repertoires from about 640 donors were re-analyzed and high-resolution HLA genotyping was added so that TCR occurrence patterns could be studied. Across about 370 genotyped donors of the cohort, an average of about 240,000 unique TCR beta nucleotide sequences per donor were sequenced, and approximately 19% of those sequences were non-productive. Donor age, sex, ethnicity and CMV serostatus were compiled together with the repertoire data. The later analysis used no new phenotypic data to find candidate immune exposures, relying instead on TCR beta sequences and their occurrence across donors. Study-wide findings and limitations: The cohort was sequenced for TCR beta chains only, and without alpha or paired-chain data the features that could be detected were limited. When HLA alleles, especially DR and DQ, strongly co-occurred, TCR associations were difficult to assign to individual alleles. Because HLA typing was missing for some donors at each locus, association tests included only the typed subset. In a later genetic analysis, fewer N-insertions in productive TCRs were reported among donors in an Asian-associated ancestry cluster than the approximately 670-donor mean. A later analysis reported that several top co-occurrence clusters appeared linked to parvovirus B19, influenza, CMV and Epstein-Barr virus. A later analysis found that HLA-associated TCR beta chains were more clonally expanded and had lower generation probabilities than equally common non-associated chains. For the cohort, immune exposure information was limited to CMV serostatus. Linkage disequilibrium might explain the correlated functional status among segregating V segments, but an unknown experimental factor could not be ruled out. The authors suggested that the approach could potentially be extended to other disease states and immunological phenotypes. A total of fewer than 200 TCR beta chains were listed by the study as associated with cytomegalovirus. In a later analysis, TCR association rates were found to vary across HLA loci, with the most associated TCRs seen for DRB1 alleles and the fewest for HLA-C alleles. A few of the identified cytomegalovirus-associated TCR beta chains were confirmed in vitro to be specific for cytomegalovirus antigens. A later analysis found that most CMV-associated TCR beta chains appeared HLA-restricted, with HLA associations seemingly driven largely by CMV exposure. Across donors, most TCR sequences were observed very rarely, whereas some public TCRs were present in many individuals. In a later genetic analysis, a missense DCLRE1C variant was associated with V-gene and J-gene trimming of TCR beta chains, and the association was replicated in an independent cohort. The 87-base-pair reads could not distinguish some IMGT-functional V segments, including TRBV6-2 and TRBV6-3, so those segments were excluded. Specific HLA alleles were associated with over 15,000 TCR beta sequences at a false discovery rate of 0.05 in a later analysis. Because counts were too low, seventeen rarely observed V segments, including chromosome 9 orphons, were excluded from the earlier analysis of a few hundred of the donors. A cluster of highly shared sequence variants was judged likely to be a technical artifact of the sequencing pipeline. The presence/absence analyses assumed that sequencing depth was roughly uniform across donors, and that assumption may not be true. A further reported finding was that TCR beta sequences accurately predicted the HLA-A and HLA-B alleles for most subjects in the first cohort. Cytomegalovirus status was reported to be diagnosed by the classifier with high specificity and sensitivity in both the original and validation cohorts. In an earlier analysis of about 550 of the donors, most TCR beta V segments were observed in productive rearrangements about 90% or about 30% of the time, broadly matching IMGT annotations.

The cohort consisted of approximately 690 healthy bone marrow donors. At the time of sampling, all cohort members were nominally healthy, though unrecorded immune exposures were likely present. The donor was CMV seronegative and was included in the group of a few hundred seronegative cohort members. Every donor gave a peripheral blood sample, and the peripheral blood mononuclear cells from that sample were used for TCR beta sequencing. Genomic DNA was extracted from the blood cell samples with the Qiagen DNeasy Blood Extraction Kit. For CDR1 and CDR2, the germline V gene lists MNHEY and SVGAGI. V gives up 1 base and J gives up 6 bases, and the segment between their germline ends measures 7 bases. The CDR3 has 13 amino acids, counting the end cysteine and phenylalanine. Only CDR3 DNA is held: 39 bases, read in frame from base 1. Library construction relied on the immunoSEQ multiplex PCR assay. For the multiplex PCR, a mixture combining 60 forward primers for TCR Vbeta segments and 13 reverse primers for TCR Jbeta segments was used. The CDR3 region of rearranged TCR beta genes was amplified from genomic DNA with a multiplex PCR assay. The amplified TCR beta libraries were sequenced on the Illumina HiSeq System as 87-base-pair reads. The paper's data handling went like this. Across the 600 to 700 repertoires, a later analysis counted tens of millions of unique TCR beta chains, approximately 10 million of which were shared by at least two donors. Raw reads were error-corrected and collapsed into unique sequences with a nearest-neighbor algorithm that merged closely related sequences to remove PCR and sequencing errors. CDR3 sequences were aligned to IMGT reference sequences to assign V, D and J gene segments. For a sequence to be retained, at least a six-nucleotide match to both a V gene segment and a J gene segment was required. Rearrangements were called productive when the CDR3 lacked stop codons and stayed in frame with V and J; all others were non-productive. CDR3 was defined according to IMGT convention as the region running from the second conserved V-encoded cysteine to the conserved J-encoded phenylalanine. Sequences without an unambiguous match to a single V gene segment were excluded from the earlier analysis of several hundred of the donors. An earlier analysis of fewer than 650 of the donors classified V segments as functional when productive rearrangements were above 56.7% and as segregating when the standard deviation between donors was above 5%. To diagnose cytomegalovirus status from the catalog of TCR beta chain sequences, a statistical classification framework was built. A later analysis assigned V and J genes by comparing TCR nucleotide sequences with IMGT/GENE-DB human TR gene sequences. Using the TCRdist pipeline, a later analysis assigned CDR3 sequences along with most-parsimonious VDJ recombination scenarios. A later analysis defined each TCR beta chain by its CDR3 amino acid sequence plus V-gene family, and excluded reads lacking a unique V-gene family. As a way to deal with suspected cross-contamination and a sequencing artifact, a later analysis dropped 450 to 700 nucleotide sequences that were highly shared and had low generation probability. A later analysis calculated a clonal expansion index for each public chain from normalized within-repertoire ranks of inferred template counts. In a later analysis, generation probabilities were computed using a VDJ recombination model fitted to out-of-frame rearrangements, and the results were checked against IGoR. In a later analysis, TCR-TCR, TCR-HLA and TCR-CMV co-occurrence was scored with hypergeometric tests, and a repertoire-size bias correction was applied to TCR pairs. To estimate false discovery rates, a later analysis permuted the HLA or CMV assignments 20 times. In a later analysis, co-occurring TCRs were grouped using DBSCAN, and TCRdist sequence similarity was added for clustering within HLA-allele-positive subsets. Repertoires with fewer than 30,000 or more than 120,000 public chains, plus five repertoires with anomalous nucleotide sharing, were excluded from co-occurrence clustering. TCRdb retrieved this table from immuneACCESS and kept in-frame rearrangements only. Not all clones are present; in checked studies, unresolved V genes account for under half, and no reason is known for the remainder. From that table come the V and J calls and clone size; the DNA was used to work out D and trimming. The sample data list about 43,000 clones, and around 53% of these were observed just once. Of the sample, around 5.8% falls within the top ten clones.

The receptor was derived from a man aged 60-69 years in good health and CMV-seronegative. Recombination connected TRBV6-5 to TRBJ2-1; the D gene cannot be resolved reliably. Sequencing was carried out using PBMCs. The nucleotide sequence is given as TGTGCCAGCAGTTACTTCTACGGCAATGAGCAGTTCTTC. This encodes CASSYFYGNEQFF.